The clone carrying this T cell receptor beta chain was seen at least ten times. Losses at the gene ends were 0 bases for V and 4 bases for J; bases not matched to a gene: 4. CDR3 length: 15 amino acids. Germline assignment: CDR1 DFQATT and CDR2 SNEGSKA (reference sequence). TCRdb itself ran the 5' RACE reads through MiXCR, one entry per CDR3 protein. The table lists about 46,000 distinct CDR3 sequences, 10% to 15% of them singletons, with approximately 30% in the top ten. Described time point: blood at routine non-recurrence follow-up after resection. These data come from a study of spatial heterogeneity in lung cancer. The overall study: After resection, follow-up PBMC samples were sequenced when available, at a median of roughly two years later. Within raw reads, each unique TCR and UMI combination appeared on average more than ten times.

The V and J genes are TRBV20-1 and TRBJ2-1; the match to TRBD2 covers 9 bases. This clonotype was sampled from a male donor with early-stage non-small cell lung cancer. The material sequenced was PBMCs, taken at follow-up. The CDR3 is CSARDYLAGYNEQFF. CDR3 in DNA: TGCAGTGCTAGAGATTACCTAGCGGGATACAATGAGCAGTTCTTC.